This TCR beta chain appears in the sequencing data of a study of blood T cell repertoires in COVID-19. Looking at the study overall: PBMCs, B-cell-depleted T cells, or T cells provided the cDNA or gDNA that made up the material.

Only in-frame clones appear in the TCRdb table, and some are missing; sequencing was by immunoSEQ multiplex PCR. Of 300,000 to 450,000 clones listed, around 87% were seen once; the top ten hold 10%. CDR3 size: 18 residues. Germline V gene data show CDR1 as SGHRS and CDR2 as YFSETQ. The ends lost 4 bases at V and 1 base at J; junction bases unmatched: 4. The chain is built from TRBV5-1 and TRBJ2-2; 16 bases agree with TRBD2. Sequencing was carried out using peripheral blood. This TCR was recovered from a woman in her twenties or thirties with COVID-19, enrolled during active disease. Written as DNA, the CDR3 is TGCGCCAGCAGCGGGGGACTAGCGGGAGGGCTGAACACCGGGGAGCTGTTTTTT. It specifies CASSGGLAGGLNTGELFF.